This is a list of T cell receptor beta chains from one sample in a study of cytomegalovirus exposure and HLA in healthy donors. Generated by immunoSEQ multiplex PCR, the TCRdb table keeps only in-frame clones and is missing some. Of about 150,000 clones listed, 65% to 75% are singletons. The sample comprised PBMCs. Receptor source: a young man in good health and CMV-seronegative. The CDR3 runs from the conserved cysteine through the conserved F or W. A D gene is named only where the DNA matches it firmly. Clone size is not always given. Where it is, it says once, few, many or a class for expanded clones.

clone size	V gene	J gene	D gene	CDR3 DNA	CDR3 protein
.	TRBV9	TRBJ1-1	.	TGTGCCAGCAGCCCGTGGGGGGAGATGAACACTGAAGCTTTCTTT	CASSPWGEMNTEAFF
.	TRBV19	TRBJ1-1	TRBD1	TGTGCCAGTAGTATAGCTTGGGACAGTCGGTCTGAAGCTTTCTTT	CASSIAWDSRSEAFF
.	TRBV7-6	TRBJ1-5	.	TGTGCCAGCAGCTTAGAACAGGGAGGGAGCAATCAGCCCCAGCATTTT	CASSLEQGGSNQPQHF
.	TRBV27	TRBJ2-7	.	TGTGCCAGCGGCAAGGGGCAGGTTAGGCAGTACGAGCAGTACTTC	CASGKGQVRQYEQYF
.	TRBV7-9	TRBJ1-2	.	TGTGCCAGCAGACCTACATCGGCGGCCGGCTACACCTTC	CASRPTSAAGYTF
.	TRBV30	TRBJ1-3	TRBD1	TGTGCCTGGGGGACAGCTGGAAACACCATATATTTT	CAWGTAGNTIYF
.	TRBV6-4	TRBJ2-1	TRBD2	TGTGCCAGCAGTTTACTAGCGGGGGTTAACAATGAGCAGTTCTTC	CASSLLAGVNNEQFF
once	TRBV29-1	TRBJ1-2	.	TGCAGCGTGTGGACAGCAAGGGGCTATGGCTACACCTTC	CSVWTARGYGYTF
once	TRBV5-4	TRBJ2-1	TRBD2	TGTGCCAGCAGCACCACTAGCGGGACTGAGCAGTTCTTC	CASSTTSGTEQFF
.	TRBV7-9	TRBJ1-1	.	TGTGCCAGCAGCTTAGCGCAGGGGTATGGGACTGAAGCTTTCTTT	CASSLAQGYGTEAFF
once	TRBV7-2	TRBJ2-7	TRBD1	TGTGCCAGCAGCTTATCAGGGGGCTCCTACGAGCAGTACTTC	CASSLSGGSYEQYF
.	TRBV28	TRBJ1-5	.	TGTGCCAGCAGTGAGATAGCGCCCCAGAATTTT	CASSEIAPQNF
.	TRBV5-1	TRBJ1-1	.	TGCGCCAGCAGCTTGGAGGGGGGGGGCACTGAAGCTTTCTTT	CASSLEGGGTEAFF
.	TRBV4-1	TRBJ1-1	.	TGCGCCAGCAGCCTTACAGGGCGTTCTGAAGCTTTCTTT	CASSLTGRSEAFF
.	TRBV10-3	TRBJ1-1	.	TGTGCCATCAGTGAGGAGTCGAACACTGAAGCTTTCTTT	CAISEESNTEAFF
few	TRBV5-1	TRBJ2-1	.	TGCGCCAGCAGCTTACAGGGGGGGGCGGCTAATGAGCAGTTCTTC	CASSLQGGAANEQFF
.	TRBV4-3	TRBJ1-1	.	TGCGCCAGCAGCCAGAGCGTAACCCGCGGAGCTTTCTTT	CASSQSVTRGAFF
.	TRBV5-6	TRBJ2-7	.	TGTGCCAGCAGCTTGGGTTCAGGGGACGAGCAGTACTTC	CASSLGSGDEQYF
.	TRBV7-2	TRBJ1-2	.	TGTGCCAGCAGCTTTCAGGGATCTAACTATGGCTACACCTTC	CASSFQGSNYGYTF
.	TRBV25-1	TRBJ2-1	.	TGTGCCAGCAGGGACACCTACAATGAGCAGTTCTTC	CASRDTYNEQFF
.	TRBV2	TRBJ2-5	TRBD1	TGTGCCAGCAGTGCCGGGACAGGGGCAGGCCAAGAGACCCAGTACTTC	CASSAGTGAGQETQYF
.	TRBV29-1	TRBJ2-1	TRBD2	TGCAGCGTTAGCGGGGGGGCCTATGAGCAGTTCTTC	CSVSGGAYEQFF
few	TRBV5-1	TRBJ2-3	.	TGCGCCAGCAGCTACAGGGATTGGACAGATACGCAGTATTTT	CASSYRDWTDTQYF
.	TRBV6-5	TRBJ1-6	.	TGTGCCAGCAGTTACAGGAAAGACAGGACCTCACCCCTCCACTTT	CASSYRKDRTSPLHF
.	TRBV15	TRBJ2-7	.	TGTGCCACCAGCAGAGACAGACACTCCTTGGAGCAGTACTTC	CATSRDRHSLEQYF
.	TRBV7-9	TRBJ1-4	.	TGTGCCAGCAGCTTAGGGTTCGGGATGCAGCGGGGCGATGAAAAACTGTTTTTT	CASSLGFGMQRGDEKLFF
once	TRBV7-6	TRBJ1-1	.	TGTGCCAGCAGCTTAGCTCCAGGGCACTCCACTGAAGCTTTCTTT	CASSLAPGHSTEAFF
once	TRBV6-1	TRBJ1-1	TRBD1	TGTGCCAGCAGTGGACAGGGGGCACATAGTGCTTTCTTT	CASSGQGAHSAFF
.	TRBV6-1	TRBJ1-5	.	TGTGCCAGCAGTCTCCCAGGGCCCCAGCATTTT	CASSLPGPQHF
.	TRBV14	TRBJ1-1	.	TGTGCCAGCAGCCTAACGAGGGGGACTGAAGCTTTCTTT	CASSLTRGTEAFF
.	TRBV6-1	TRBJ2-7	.	TGTGCCAGCAGTGTTACACGGAGCTCCTACGAGCAGTACTTC	CASSVTRSSYEQYF
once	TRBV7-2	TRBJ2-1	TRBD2	TGTGCCAGCAGTACAGCGGGGGGCCACCCCTACAATGAGCAGTTCTTC	CASSTAGGHPYNEQFF
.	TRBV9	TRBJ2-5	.	TGTGCCGGCAGCGTAGAGGGACACAGCCCGATCCAAGAGACCCAGTACTTC	CAGSVEGHSPIQETQYF
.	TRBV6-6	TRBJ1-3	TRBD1	TGTGCCAGCAGGGGGACAGACGTTGGAAACACCATATATTTT	CASRGTDVGNTIYF
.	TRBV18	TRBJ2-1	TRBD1	TGTGCCAGCTCACTTGGGACAGGCGTAGTCAATGAGCAGTTCTTC	CASSLGTGVVNEQFF
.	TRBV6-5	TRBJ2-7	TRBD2	TGTGCCAGCAGCTCCCATAGCGGGGGGGGCTACGAGCAGTACTTC	CASSSHSGGGYEQYF
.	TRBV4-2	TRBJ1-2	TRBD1	TGTGCCAGCAGCCAAGATTGGACAGGGGGTGGCTATGGCTACACCTTC	CASSQDWTGGGYGYTF
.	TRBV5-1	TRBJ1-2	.	TGCGCCAGCAGCTTTAGTGTCAGAGGGGGCTACACCTTC	CASSFSVRGGYTF
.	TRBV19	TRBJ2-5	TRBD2	TGTGCCAGTAGTACCGGACTAGATCCCGTTGAGACCCAGTACTTC	CASSTGLDPVETQYF
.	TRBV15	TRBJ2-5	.	TGTGCCACCAGCAGGGGTGGACTTTCACAAGAGACCCAGTACTTC	CATSRGGLSQETQYF